This TCR beta chain was profiled in a study of OX40 agonist ivuxolimab in advanced cancers. Study information: The patients received agonistic anti-OX40 (CD134) antibody ivuxolimab. It was permissible to have had prior anti-PD-1, anti-PD-L1 or anti-CTLA-4 therapy, and around 40% had some.

Method: immunoSEQ multiplex PCR; TCRdb's copy keeps in-frame clones and lacks some. The data show approximately 76,000 clones, around 88% seen once. About this clone itself: The antigen remains unidentified.

Broader study findings: On average, CD8+ T cells had more expanded clones than CD4+. Among the lowest levels of clonal expansion were found in partial responders at 0.1-3.0 mg/kg.

Trimming took 0 bases from V and 1 from J, leaving 9 bases between them. The length of the CDR3 is 15 residues. CDR1 and CDR2 from the germline V gene are MNHEY and SVGAGI. V and J are TRBV6-5 and TRBJ1-2; a possible D gene is TRBD1 (5 bases). The origin of this receptor is an adult with an advanced solid tumor such as melanoma, head and neck, liver or kidney cancer. This material consisted of CD4+ or CD8+ T cells sorted from blood, taken in a trial of the OX40 agonist ivuxolimab. The CDR3 DNA sequence: TGTGCCAGCAGTTACTCGCAGGGCAATAACTATGGCTACACCTTC. Its protein is CASSYSQGNNYGYTF.